The 10 T cell receptor beta chains below come from one sample, sequenced in a study of T cells in Graves' hyperthyroidism and ophthalmopathy. TCR beta CDR3 region amplification was performed from RNA transcripts. HTBI primers were the set used in a first-round RT-PCR of the TCR CDR3. Each CDR3 protein is one row after TCRdb ran MiXCR on the multiplex PCR reads. The sample records fewer than 650,000 distinct CDR3 sequences, 14% being singletons. Sequencing was carried out using blood. These receptors were collected from a woman aged 18-35 years with Graves' ophthalmopathy.

A word on this clonotype: A read error is possible here, since a much larger clone lies one base away. The chain combines TRBV11-2 with TRBJ1-6; TRBD1 is a possible D gene (5 bases). V shed 4 bases and J shed 7 bases, with 14 bases lying between them. This CDR3 spans 15 amino acids. Looked up from germline, CDR1 is SGHAT and CDR2 is FQNNGV. DNA of the CDR3: TGTGCCAGCAGCTCAACTTCAGGGATAAATTCACCCCTCCACTTT. Residues: CASSSTSGINSPLHF.

This clonotype was found many times. The rearrangement joins TRBV5-1 to TRBJ2-2, with unresolved D. V lost 0 bases and J lost 0, with 6 bases in between. The germline gives CDR1 SGHRS, CDR2 YFSETQ. The CDR3 totals 15 residues. CDR3 residues: CASSLGPANTGELFF. The CDR3 bases are TGCGCCAGCAGCTTGGGGCCTGCGAACACCGGGGAGCTGTTTTTT.

This clonotype has ten or more counts. The chain couples TRBV6-6 to TRBJ2-1, with 8 bases fitting TRBD2. Germline V gene sequence: CDR1 MNHNY, CDR2 SVGAGI (reference sequence). This CDR3 has 18 residues. J gave up 2 bases and V 0 bases, and 9 bases lay outside the gene matches. The CDR3 is CASSYSTTSGAAYNEQFF. The CDR3 coding sequence is TGTGCCAGCAGTTACTCAACTACTAGCGGAGCTGCCTACAATGAGCAGTTCTTC.

This clonotype showed up many times. The chain has TRBV6-1 and TRBJ1-1; a possible D gene is TRBD1 (5 bases). The germline V gene has CDR1 MNHNS and CDR2 SASEGT. The CDR3 is 15 amino acids. The V gene lost 4 bases and the J gene lost 0 bases, with 12 bases spanning the gap. The CDR3 loop reads CASSGVGHLNTEAFF. In DNA, the CDR3 is TGTGCCAGCAGTGGAGTTGGACATTTGAACACTGAAGCTTTCTTT.

A few counts support this clonotype. The V and J genes are TRBV7-2 and TRBJ1-5, with 7 bases matching TRBD1. With 5 bases clipped from V and 4 bases from J, the junction kept 11 bases outside the gene matches. The CDR3 extends over 16 amino acids. The germline CDR1 and CDR2 sequences are SGHTA and FQGNSA. CDR3 coding DNA: TGTGCCAGCAGCCAAGCCGCGGGCAGGGGGAATCAGCCCCAGCATTTT. The encoded protein is CASSQAAGRGNQPQHF.

There are a few counts of this clonotype. The chain links TRBV29-1 to TRBJ2-7; D call uncertain. CDR1 SQVTM and CDR2 ANQGSEA come from the germline V gene. The CDR3 has 14 amino acids. The germline V and J ends were trimmed by 0 bases and 2 bases, with 11 bases remaining between them. The CDR3 spells CSVEDLGSPYEQYF. The CDR3 bases are TGCAGCGTTGAAGATCTTGGCAGTCCCTACGAGCAGTACTTC.

This clonotype was recorded at least ten times. V and J are TRBV28 and TRBJ2-7, with TRBD2 identical over 10 bases. Germline assignment: CDR1 MDHEN and CDR2 SYDVKM. The CDR3 runs 15 residues. V lost 6 bases, J lost 9 bases, and 14 bases stayed unmatched. CDR3 loop: CASSGWTSGDLAQYF. CDR3 nucleotide sequence: TGTGCCAGCAGCGGGTGGACTAGCGGAGACCTCGCGCAGTACTTC.

Details on this clonotype: At one boundary the junction diverges from the germline segment, which might be a read error. V gene TRBV6-1 combines with J gene TRBJ2-7, with D perhaps TRBD1 or TRBD2 (5 bases each). This CDR3 is 11 amino acids long. Germline CDR1 reads MNHNS; CDR2 reads SASEGT. The CDR3, as DNA: TGTGCCGCTAAGACAGACTACGGGCAGTACTTC. Protein sequence: CAAKTDYGQYF.

A note on this clonotype: A clone one base away is much larger, so this may be a read error. The chain uses TRBV19 and TRBJ2-1, with 12 bases fitting TRBD1. From germline, CDR1 is LNHDA and CDR2 SQIVND (reference sequence). The V gene end was trimmed by 10 bases and the J gene end by 2 bases; junction bases not matched to a gene: 9. The CDR3 has 16 amino acids. CDR3 amino acids: CAILPGQGAAYNEQFF. DNA for the CDR3: TGTGCCATCCTCCCGGGACAGGGGGCAGCCTACAATGAGCAGTTCTTC.

As DNA, the CDR3 is TGTGCCAGCAGCCAAGAGGTCGGGGGTTCCTACAATGAGCAGTTCTTC. Translated, it gives CASSQEVGGSYNEQFF. The chain recombines TRBV4-2 with TRBJ2-1, with a possible D match to TRBD2 (6 bases). This CDR3 is 16 amino acids long. V lost 0 bases and J lost 1, with 10 bases in between. From germline, CDR1 is LGHNA and CDR2 YNFKEQ.